A single TCR beta chain is shown here with its context. Primers used for first-strand cDNA, a TRAV- and TRBV-specific set, covered both alpha and beta chains. TCR amplification used roughly 20 PCR cycles, a constant-region primer and a V-primer adapter. A single record per CDR3 protein comes from TCRdb applying MiXCR to the reads. Found here are about 9,800 distinct CDR3 sequences, around 74% of them singletons; the top ten hold less than 1.5%. The sample comes from a study of low-dose radiotherapy and immunotherapy resistance in tumors. Study-wide context: Fractions of 1 Gy went to Cohort 2 every two weeks, for 13 Gy over 26 weeks.

This CDR3 has 14 residues. J was trimmed by 4 bases and V by 5 bases; bases with no gene match: 10. The germline V gene has CDR1 SQVTM and CDR2 ANQGSEA. The TCR originated in a human donor with advanced metastatic prostate, ovarian, gallbladder or colorectal cancer (not recorded which). This table probably holds off-target reads from a library built for another chain. The chain joins TRBV29-1 to TRBJ1-1; 7 bases are shared with TRBD1. CDR3 sequence: CSVYGPGQTTEAFF. The CDR3 DNA reads TGCAGCGTTTACGGCCCGGGACAGACCACTGAAGCTTTCTTT.